One and the same sample provided the 22 T cell receptor beta chains below, sequenced in a study of beta chain features in type 1 diabetes. Study results and limitations: Within each of all four CD4+ subsets, Type 1 diabetes patients had TCRB CDR3s that were moderately but significantly shorter.

What these receptors recognize is not known. The sequenced template was cDNA made from the entire isolated RNA. Only in-frame clones appear in the TCRdb table, and some are missing; sequencing was by immunoSEQ multiplex PCR. The data hold around 240,000 clones, with roughly 17% observed a single time. Sequenced: naive CD4+ T cells from blood. All receptors derive from a man in his thirties or forties with type 1 diabetes.

This chain links TRBV29-1 with TRBJ1-4, with D uncertain. Germline CDR1 is SQVTM and CDR2 is ANQGSEA. The CDR3 has 13 residues. V lost 4 bases to trimming and J lost 7 bases, with 13 bases between them. The CDR3 coding sequence is TGCAGCGTTGTTTGTAGTGAGAGTGAAAAACTGTTTTTT. This encodes CSVVCSESEKLFF.

This clone has only a few counts. This chain links TRBV29-1 with TRBJ1-1, with no clear D. V was shortened by 4 bases and J by 0 bases, with 9 bases between the two germline ends. The V gene's germline CDR1 is SQVTM and CDR2 ANQGSEA. This CDR3 has 13 amino acids. This CDR3 reads CSVVQAMNTEAFF. The CDR3 DNA reads TGCAGCGTTGTGCAGGCGATGAACACTGAAGCTTTCTTT. Variable domain in full (rest from reference TRBV29-1 and TRBJ1-1): SAVISQKPSRDICQRGTSLTIQCQVDSQVTMMFWYRQQPGQSLTLIATANQGSEATYESGFVIDKFPISRPNLTFSTLTVSNMSPEDSSIYLCSVVQAMNTEAFFGQGTRLTVV.

This clone has only a few counts. The V call is TRBV7-9, the J call TRBJ2-4; a possible D gene is TRBD1 (6 bases). CDR1 and CDR2 from the germline V gene are SEHNR and FQNEAQ (reference sequence). The V and J ends lost 5 bases and 6 bases respectively, with 14 bases between them. This CDR3 has 14 residues. This CDR3 reads CASSLRQAGNIQYF. DNA of the CDR3: TGTGCCAGCAGCCTTAGACAGGCCGGAAACATTCAGTACTTC.

This chain links TRBV18 with TRBJ1-2, with a possible D match to TRBD1 (5 bases). This CDR3 region has 15 residues. V lost 1 base and J 2 bases, leaving 11 bases between the germline ends. Per the germline V gene, CDR1 is KGHSH and CDR2 is LQKENI. In DNA, the CDR3 is TGTGCCAGCTCACCACTTGGGGGACGGAACTATGGCTACACCTTC. Translating it yields CASSPLGGRNYGYTF.

In this sample, this clone turned up a few times. This chain joins TRBV6-1 and TRBJ2-3; weak D call: TRBD1 (5 bases). CDR3 length: 15 amino acids. With 2 bases removed from V and 4 bases from J, the gap between germline ends came to 13 bases. Per germline, CDR1 MNHNS and CDR2 SASEGT. For the CDR3, the DNA is TGTGCCAGCAGTGAATTATCCAGGGCAGCAGATACGCAGTATTTT. The encoded protein is CASSELSRAADTQYF.

The chain combines TRBV9 with TRBJ2-5; weak D call: TRBD2 (5 bases). CDR1 and CDR2 from the germline V gene are SGDLS and YYNGEE. The V and J ends lost 0 bases and 4 bases respectively, with 22 bases between them. The CDR3 has 18 residues. CDR3 in amino acids: CASSVGASPRTGPETQYF. CDR3 coding DNA: TGTGCCAGCAGCGTAGGGGCTAGCCCACGTACGGGTCCAGAGACCCAGTACTTC. The full variable domain, its missing parts supplied by reference TRBV9 and TRBJ2-5, is DSGVTQTPKHLITATGQRVTLRCSPRSGDLSVYWYQQSLDQGLQFLIQYYNGEERAKGNILERFSAQQFPDLHSELNLSSLELGDSALYFCASSVGASPRTGPETQYFGPGTRLLVL.

There are a few counts of this clone. The CDR3 reads CASSTGPTQYF. The CDR3 nucleotides read TGTGCCAGCAGCACCGGGCCTACGCAGTATTTT. The chain is built from TRBV7-2 and TRBJ2-3; D unclear. V lost 5 bases to trimming and J lost 8 bases, with 8 bases between them. Germline CDR1 is SGHTA and CDR2 is FQGNSA. The CDR3 totals 11 residues.

This rearrangement joins TRBV25-1 to TRBJ2-3; 8 bases match TRBD1. The CDR3 runs 15 residues. Looked up from germline, CDR1 is MGHDK and CDR2 is SYGVNS. V dropped 1 base and J dropped 1; count of bases not matched to a gene: 1. CDR3 sequence reads: CASSELGQGTDTQYF. In DNA form, the CDR3 reads TGTGCCAGCAGTGAATTGGGACAGGGCACAGATACGCAGTATTTT.

The chain links TRBV7-9 to TRBJ2-1, with D possibly called TRBD1 or TRBD2 (5 bases each). CDR1 SEHNR and CDR2 FQNEAQ come from the germline V gene (reference sequence). The CDR3 loop spans 15 amino acids. Trimming took off 3 bases at V and 6 bases at J, with 15 bases between the two ends. The CDR3 DNA is TGTGCCAGCAGCTTCCGGGACCCTTTCCCCAATGAGCAGTTCTTC. The encoded protein is CASSFRDPFPNEQFF.

The chain couples TRBV5-4 to TRBJ1-1; no clear D. With 1 base removed from V and 1 base from J, the gap between germline ends came to 5 bases. The CDR3 runs 13 residues. The germline gives CDR1 SGHNT, CDR2 YYREEE (reference sequence). CDR3 DNA: TGTGCCAGCAGCTTGAACAGGAACACTGAAGCTTTCTTT. This codes for CASSLNRNTEAFF.

This clone came up a few times. V and J are TRBV10-3 and TRBJ2-1, with TRBD2 matching over 14 bases. The J segment lost 7 bases and the V segment lost 6 bases, leaving 5 bases of the junction unmatched. The germline V gene encodes CDR1 ENHRY and CDR2 SYGVKD. The CDR3 extends over 15 amino acids. Here the CDR3 reads CAIRTSGRARNEQFF. The DNA of the CDR3 is TGTGCCATCAGGACTAGCGGGAGGGCGCGGAATGAGCAGTTCTTC.

V and J are TRBV6-1 and TRBJ2-1; D uncertain. This CDR3 spans 12 amino acids. V was pared by 3 bases and J by 15 bases, with 15 bases between. Germline lookup yields CDR1 MNHNS and CDR2 SASEGT. The CDR3 DNA sequence: TGTGCCAGCAGTGATCTCAGCTATAATCCGTTCTTC. This sequence encodes CASSDLSYNPFF.

This chain joins TRBV9 and TRBJ2-3, with a possible D match to TRBD2 (6 bases). Deletions cut 1 base from V and 2 bases from J, with 8 bases between. Per the germline V gene, CDR1 is SGDLS and CDR2 is YYNGEE. This CDR3 has 14 amino acids. The CDR3 reads CASSVRDSTDTQYF. Here the CDR3 DNA reads TGTGCCAGCAGCGTAAGGGACTCCACAGATACGCAGTATTTT.

A few counts support this clone. The chain recombines TRBV18 with TRBJ2-1; no definite D call. The CDR3 loop spans 11 amino acids. Trimming stripped 2 bases from V and 9 bases from J, with 5 bases between. Germline lookup yields CDR1 KGHSH and CDR2 LQKENI. This CDR3 reads CASSPTSEQFF. As DNA, the CDR3 is TGTGCCAGCTCACCAACGAGTGAGCAGTTCTTC.

V is TRBV29-1 and J is TRBJ2-7; D is possibly TRBD1 or TRBD2 (5 bases each). The CDR3 covers 13 residues. Trimming left V 0 bases short and J 6 bases short, with 12 bases between. Germline-derived CDR1 and CDR2 are SQVTM and ANQGSEA. In DNA form, the CDR3 reads TGCAGCGTTGAAGATCTGAGGGGCGGCGAGCAGTACTTC. The encoded protein is CSVEDLRGGEQYF.

This clone was detected only once. V and J are TRBV25-1 and TRBJ1-1, with D unclear. Germline loops: CDR1 MGHDK, CDR2 SYGVNS. V was cut by 5 bases and J by 0 bases, with 7 bases left in between. This CDR3 region has 13 residues. Here the CDR3 reads CASSRAVNTEAFF. Here the CDR3 DNA reads TGTGCCAGCAGTAGGGCGGTGAACACTGAAGCTTTCTTT. The variable domain in full, with the rest retrieved from reference TRBV25-1 and TRBJ1-1, is EADIYQTPRYLVIGTGKKITLECSQTMGHDKMYWYQQDPGMELHLIHYSYGVNSTEKGDLSSESTVSRIRTEHFPLTLESARPSHTSQYLCASSRAVNTEAFFGQGTRLTVV.

A few counts support this clone. The V and J genes are TRBV9 and TRBJ2-1; D is unclear. Trimming pared 3 bases from V and 4 bases from J, leaving 11 bases between. CDR3 size: 14 residues. Germline V gives CDR1 SGDLS, CDR2 YYNGEE. In DNA form, the CDR3 reads TGTGCCAGCAGCGGGCTTGGTTTTTACAATGAGCAGTTCTTC. This codes for CASSGLGFYNEQFF.

This clone turned up a few times. V is TRBV29-1 and J is TRBJ2-2; D is undetermined. Trimming pared 7 bases from V and 5 bases from J, leaving 8 bases between. Germline assignment: CDR1 SQVTM and CDR2 ANQGSEA. The CDR3 covers 11 residues. CDR3 bases: TGCAGCGCAAAAGGGACCGGGGAGCTGTTTTTT. Its translation: CSAKGTGELFF.

This clone turned up a few times. The chain combines TRBV29-1 with TRBJ2-7, with D hard to call. Trimming shortened V by 6 bases and J by 0 bases, and 18 bases separated the two germline ends. The germline gives CDR1 SQVTM, CDR2 ANQGSEA. The CDR3 runs 15 residues. The chain's CDR3 is CSVRTATQSSYEQYF. The CDR3 DNA reads as TGCAGCGTCCGGACCGCGACGCAGAGCTCCTACGAGCAGTACTTC.

As to this clone: The same CDR3 is also encoded by other DNA sequences in this sample. This sequence joins TRBV5-1 and TRBJ2-1; 8 nucleotides agree with TRBD2. Trimming took 4 bases from V and 0 from J; bases not matched to a gene: 3. This CDR3 comprises 15 residues. Germline V CDR1 and CDR2: SGHRS, YFSETQ. CDR3 in amino acids: CASSPTSGSYNEQFF. DNA for the CDR3: TGCGCCAGCAGCCCCACTAGCGGCTCCTACAATGAGCAGTTCTTC.

This clone was counted a few times. This chain links TRBV7-8 with TRBJ2-4, with D possibly TRBD2 on 6 matching bases. V lost 6 bases and J lost 7, with 16 bases in between. The germline CDR1 and CDR2 sequences are SGHVS and FQNEAQ. This CDR3 spans 14 amino acids. The CDR3 bases are TGTGCCAGCAGTTATGCGGAGGGGCGGAACATTCAGTACTTC. It yields the protein CASSYAEGRNIQYF. The full variable domain, completed using reference TRBV7-8 and TRBJ2-4, is GAGVSQSPRYKVAKRGQDVALRCDPISGHVSLFWYQQALGQGPEFLTYFQNEAQLDKSGLPSDRFFAERPEGSVSTLKIQRTQQEDSAVYLCASSYAEGRNIQYFGAGTRLSVL.

The chain recombines TRBV29-1 with TRBJ1-2; tentative D call: TRBD1 (5 bases). This CDR3 comprises 11 residues. The V gene lost 6 bases and the J gene lost 2 bases, with 7 bases spanning the gap. Germline V CDR1 and CDR2: SQVTM, ANQGSEA. CDR3 DNA: TGCAGCGTCCACAGGAACTATGGCTACACCTTC. It encodes CSVHRNYGYTF. The entire variable domain, with the rest obtained from reference TRBV29-1 and TRBJ1-2, is as follows: SAVISQKPSRDICQRGTSLTIQCQVDSQVTMMFWYRQQPGQSLTLIATANQGSEATYESGFVIDKFPISRPNLTFSTLTVSNMSPEDSSIYLCSVHRNYGYTFGSGTRLTVV.